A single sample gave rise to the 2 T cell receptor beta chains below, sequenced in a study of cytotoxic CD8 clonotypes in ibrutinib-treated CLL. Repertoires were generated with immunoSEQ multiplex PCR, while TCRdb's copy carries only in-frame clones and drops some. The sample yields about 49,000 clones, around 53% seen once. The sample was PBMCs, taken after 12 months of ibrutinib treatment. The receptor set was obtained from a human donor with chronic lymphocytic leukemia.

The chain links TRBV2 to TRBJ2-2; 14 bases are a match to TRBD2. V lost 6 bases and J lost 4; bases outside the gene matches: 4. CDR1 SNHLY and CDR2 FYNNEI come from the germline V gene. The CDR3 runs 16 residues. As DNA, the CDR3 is TGTGCCAGCAGCCACGGACTAGCGGGAGGCACCGGGGAGCTGTTTTTT. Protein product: CASSHGLAGGTGELFF.

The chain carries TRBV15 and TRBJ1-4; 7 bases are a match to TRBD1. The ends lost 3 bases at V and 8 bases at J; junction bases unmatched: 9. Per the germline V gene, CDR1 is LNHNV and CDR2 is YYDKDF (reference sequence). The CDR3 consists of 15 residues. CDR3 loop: CATSSLTGVGEKLFF. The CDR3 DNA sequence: TGTGCCACCAGCAGCCTAACAGGGGTAGGAGAAAAACTGTTTTTT. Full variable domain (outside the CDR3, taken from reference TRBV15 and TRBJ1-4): DAMVIQNPRYQVTQFGKPVTLSCSQTLNHNVMYWYQQKSSQAPKLLFHYYDKDFNNEADTPDNFQSRRPNTSFCFLDIRSPGLGDTAMYLCATSSLTGVGEKLFFGSGTQLSVL.